This T cell receptor beta chain was captured in a study of T cells in Graves' hyperthyroidism and ophthalmopathy. The CDR3 is 17 residues long. Germline V gene lookup returns CDR1 MGHRA and CDR2 YSYEKL. The ends were cut back, 0 bases at V and 0 bases at J, with 12 bases in the middle. Template material for amplifying TCR beta CDR3 regions consisted of RNA transcripts. HTBI primers drove first-round RT-PCR of the TCR CDR3. TCRdb re-derived calls from the multiplex PCR reads in MiXCR, one entry per CDR3 protein. The sample contains about 270,000 distinct CDR3 sequences, about 20% of which appear only once.

The receptor was derived from a man aged 30-40 years with Graves' ophthalmopathy. Specimen: blood. The chain joins TRBV4-1 to TRBJ1-3; D unresolved. The DNA of the CDR3 is TGCGCCAGCAGCCAAGATCCGCGGACCCACTCTGGAAACACCATATATTTT. Residues: CASSQDPRTHSGNTIYF.